The 25 T cell receptor beta chains below were found in one sample sequenced in a study of T-cell memory formation after mild COVID-19. TCRdb independently ran MiXCR on the 5' RACE reads; one entry per CDR3 protein. The data show 350,000 to 450,000 distinct CDR3 sequences, 28% seen once. The sample was PBMCs or a T cell subset sorted from them (not recorded which). The receptors originated from an adult woman who had mild COVID-19 (a few samples of this study predate the infection). Cell type and time point are not known.

The V and J genes are TRBV5-1 and TRBJ2-2, with a possible D match to TRBD1 (5 bases). V was shortened by 3 bases and J by 2 bases, with 8 bases between the two germline ends. Germline CDR1 SGHRS, CDR2 YFSETQ. The CDR3 spans 14 residues. The CDR3, as DNA: TGCGCCAGCAGCTACGACAGCAACACCGGGGAGCTGTTTTTT. Translation gives CASSYDSNTGELFF.

This clonotype turned up a few times. The chain couples TRBV11-2 to TRBJ2-1; D uncertain. V was shortened by 8 bases and J by 5 bases, with 10 bases between the two germline ends. The CDR3 is made up of 12 amino acids. The germline gives CDR1 SGHAT, CDR2 FQNNGV. In DNA form, the CDR3 reads TGTGCCAGCGTGGCAGGACACAATGAGCAGTTCTTC. It codes for CASVAGHNEQFF.

This clonotype was counted only a few times. This chain uses TRBV9 with TRBJ2-7; D is possibly TRBD1 (6 bases). Trimming cost V 0 bases and J 5 bases, with 12 bases left between them. The CDR3 is 14 residues long. The germline V gene encodes CDR1 SGDLS and CDR2 YYNGEE. Here the CDR3 reads CASSVGTVGNEQYF. DNA for the CDR3: TGTGCCAGCAGCGTAGGGACAGTAGGTAACGAGCAGTACTTC.

The chain carries TRBV29-1 and TRBJ1-2, with 8 bases identical to TRBD1. This CDR3 region has 13 residues. V trimming: 6 bases; J trimming: 5 bases; junction bases outside the gene matches: 8. CDR1 is SQVTM and CDR2 is ANQGSEA in the germline V gene. In DNA, the CDR3 is TGCAGCGTGGAGGGGGGACAGGAGTATGGCTACACCTTC. Amino acid sequence: CSVEGGQEYGYTF.

The chain couples TRBV5-1 to TRBJ2-3, with no clear D. Trimming cost V 7 bases and J 2 bases, with 5 bases left between them. Germline CDR1 SGHRS, CDR2 YFSETQ. The CDR3 length is 11 residues. This chain's CDR3 is CASRHTDTQYF. Written as DNA, the CDR3 is TGCGCCAGCCGCCACACAGATACGCAGTATTTT.

The table lists this clonotype with a few counts. This sequence joins TRBV27 and TRBJ2-3; maybe TRBD2 (6 bases). The CDR3 extends over 15 amino acids. The V and J ends lost 7 bases and 2 bases respectively, with 16 bases between them. Germline CDR1 reads MNHEY; CDR2 reads SMNVEV (reference sequence). In DNA, the CDR3 is TGTGCCAGCACCCCATTTAGCGGCCTCACAGATACGCAGTATTTT. Translation: CASTPFSGLTDTQYF.

V is TRBV4-2 and J is TRBJ2-7, with TRBD2 matching 9 bases. The CDR3 extends over 18 amino acids. Germline V gene lookup returns CDR1 LGHNA and CDR2 YNFKEQ. Unmatched junction bases numbered 9, after V lost 0 bases and J lost 0 bases. The CDR3 nucleotides are TGTGCCAGCAGCCAAGATAGGGGAGGACTAGCGAACTCCTACGAGCAGTACTTC. Translation: CASSQDRGGLANSYEQYF.

The CDR3 nucleotides are TGTGCCAGCCTCCCTGGTGGAAGTATGAACACTGAAGCTTTCTTT. Amino acid sequence: CASLPGGSMNTEAFF. The gene calls are TRBV12-3 or TRBV12-4 and TRBJ1-1; D call uncertain. The CDR3 length is 15 residues. Between the trimmed V and J ends, which lost 8 bases and 0 bases, there was a span of 16 bases.

The sample holds a few counts of this clonotype. The chain has TRBV12-3 or TRBV12-4 and TRBJ2-5, with D perhaps matching TRBD1 (6 bases). The CDR3 is made up of 13 amino acids. Trimming stripped 5 bases from V and 1 base from J, with 8 bases between. DNA for the CDR3: TGTGCCAGCAGTGGGACAATCCAAGAGACCCAGTACTTC. Residues: CASSGTIQETQYF.

This clonotype was detected only a few times. This chain links TRBV4-1 with TRBJ1-2; 7 bases agree with TRBD1. J was trimmed by 6 bases and V by 11 bases; bases with no gene match: 9. The CDR3 consists of 12 residues. Looked up from germline, CDR1 is MGHRA and CDR2 is YSYEKL. This chain's CDR3 is CASGGSTDGYTF. CDR3 nucleotides: TGCGCCTCAGGGGGTTCGACGGATGGCTACACCTTC.

This clonotype was recorded once. This sequence joins TRBV6-2 or TRBV6-3 and TRBJ1-2; the match to TRBD1 covers 8 bases. CDR1 and CDR2 from the germline V gene are MNHEY and SVGEGT. V lost 6 bases and J lost 6; bases outside the gene matches: 9. The CDR3 is 14 residues long. CDR3 region: CASRGGQDWDGYTF. In DNA form, the CDR3 reads TGTGCCAGCAGGGGGGGACAGGACTGGGATGGCTACACCTTC.

This chain joins TRBV19 and TRBJ1-1; a possible D gene is TRBD1 (5 bases). Deletions cut 5 bases from V and 4 bases from J, with 14 bases between. The V gene's germline CDR1 is LNHDA and CDR2 SQIVND (reference sequence). The CDR3 loop spans 14 amino acids. The DNA of the CDR3 is TGTGCCAGTAGTTGGGGCCGGGGGACCACTGAAGCTTTCTTT. As protein: CASSWGRGTTEAFF. The full variable domain, completed using reference TRBV19 and TRBJ1-1, is DGGITQSPKYLFRKEGQNVTLSCEQNLNHDAMYWYRQDPGQGLRLIYYSQIVNDFQKGDIAEGYSVSREKKESFPLTVTSAQKNPTAFYLCASSWGRGTTEAFFGQGTRLTVV.

In this sample, this clonotype turned up a few times. The chain employs TRBV6-1 and TRBJ2-4; TRBD1 matches at 9 bases. After removal of 4 bases from V and 5 bases from J, the junction contained 6 bases not matched to a gene. Germline CDR1 is MNHNS and CDR2 is SASEGT. The CDR3 has 15 amino acids. CDR3 bases: TGTGCCAGCAGTGGCCCGGGACAGGGCCAAAACATTCAGTACTTC. It yields the protein CASSGPGQGQNIQYF.

V usage is TRBV29-1 and J usage is TRBJ1-3; D call uncertain. Deletions cut 7 bases from V and 1 base from J, with 17 bases between. CDR3 length equals 15 residues. The germline gives CDR1 SQVTM, CDR2 ANQGSEA. CDR3 amino acids: CSGHREIKSGNTIYF. The CDR3 DNA is TGCAGCGGGCACCGGGAGATTAAATCTGGAAACACCATATATTTT. Full variable domain (missing parts from reference TRBV29-1 and TRBJ1-3): SAVISQKPSRDICQRGTSLTIQCQVDSQVTMMFWYRQQPGQSLTLIATANQGSEATYESGFVIDKFPISRPNLTFSTLTVSNMSPEDSSIYLCSGHREIKSGNTIYFGEGSWLTVV.

This clonotype was observed many times. V is TRBV3-1 and J is TRBJ2-1; possibly TRBD2 for D (6 bases). This CDR3 has 13 residues. V was cut by 7 bases and J by 5 bases, with 12 bases left in between. The germline CDR1 and CDR2 sequences are LGHDT and YNNKEL (reference sequence). This CDR3 is CASTAGRNNEQFF. CDR3 bases: TGTGCCAGCACGGCGGGACGTAACAATGAGCAGTTCTTC.

The V call is TRBV7-9, the J call TRBJ2-3; D is uncertain. Trimming removed 4 bases from V and 6 bases from J, with 8 bases in between. CDR3 length: 12 residues. Germline values: CDR1 SEHNR, CDR2 FQNEAQ (reference sequence). The CDR3 DNA follows: TGTGCCAGCAGCTACCCCAGGGATACGCAGTATTTT. It encodes CASSYPRDTQYF.

The chain links TRBV20-1 to TRBJ2-5, with 11 bases matching TRBD1. V lost 5 bases and J lost 4; bases outside the gene matches: 6. The CDR3 loop spans 14 amino acids. Germline-derived CDR1 and CDR2 are DFQATT and SNEGSKA (reference sequence). CDR3 amino acids: CSAGRTGGGETQYF. For the CDR3, the DNA is TGCAGTGCTGGCCGGACAGGGGGCGGAGAGACCCAGTACTTC.

This clonotype came up once. The chain combines TRBV27 with TRBJ1-1; maybe TRBD1 (6 bases). The CDR3 runs 15 residues. Germline V CDR1 and CDR2: MNHEY, SMNVEV (reference sequence). The V and J ends lost 3 bases and 0 bases respectively, with 11 bases between them. The CDR3 loop reads CASSFSRGMNTEAFF. CDR3 sequence (DNA): TGTGCCAGCAGTTTTTCCAGGGGCATGAACACTGAAGCTTTCTTT.

The chain is built from TRBV7-2 and TRBJ2-4; 10 bases map to TRBD1. Trimming took 3 bases from V and 8 from J; bases not matched to a gene: 4. Germline-derived CDR1 and CDR2 are SGHTA and FQGNSA. This CDR3 is 14 amino acids long. The CDR3 DNA reads TGTGCCAGCAGCTTCCGGGACAGGGGTTACATTCAGTACTTC. This sequence encodes CASSFRDRGYIQYF.

This clonotype was picked up a small number of times. The CDR3 coding sequence is TGCAGCGTTGAAAGGCAGGGTAGGAGCTATGGCTACACCTTC. It encodes CSVERQGRSYGYTF. This chain links TRBV29-1 with TRBJ1-2, with D tentatively TRBD1 (5 bases). CDR3 size: 14 residues. Germline CDR1 SQVTM, CDR2 ANQGSEA. The V end was cut by 2 bases, the J end by 4 bases, with 14 bases between.

The chain uses TRBV4-1 and TRBJ1-2; 10 nucleotides line up with TRBD1. The CDR3 sequence is 15 residues long. Unmatched junction bases numbered 8, after V lost 3 bases and J lost 7 bases. Germline values: CDR1 MGHRA, CDR2 YSYEKL. Here the CDR3 DNA reads TGCGCCAGCAGCCATCCGAGGGGGGACAGGGGTGGCTACACCTTC. Residues: CASSHPRGDRGGYTF.

This clonotype has only a few counts. V usage is TRBV19 and J usage is TRBJ1-1; 11 bases fit TRBD1. Germline lookup yields CDR1 LNHDA and CDR2 SQIVND (reference sequence). Trimming cost V 11 bases and J 4 bases; bases outside gene matches: 12. The CDR3 contains 15 residues. The CDR3 region has the DNA TGTGCCTCCGAGAGGCGGGGACAGGGGGTCACTGAAGCTTTCTTT. Protein product: CASERRGQGVTEAFF.

The CDR3 DNA is TGTGCCACCAGTGGAATGACAGGGGGCGAAGAGACCCAGTACTTC. This sequence encodes CATSGMTGGEETQYF. The V and J genes are TRBV24-1 and TRBJ2-5; 10 bases map to TRBD1. This CDR3 spans 15 amino acids. V was clipped by 5 bases and J by 3 bases; unmatched bases: 5. Per the germline V gene, CDR1 is KGHDR and CDR2 is SFDVKD.

This clonotype appeared many times. The chain recombines TRBV7-9 with TRBJ2-1; 8 bases fit TRBD2. CDR3 length: 12 amino acids. Trimming took 5 bases from V and 9 from J; bases not matched to a gene: 3. Germline loops: CDR1 SEHNR, CDR2 FQNEAQ (reference sequence). Here the CDR3 DNA reads TGTGCCAGCAGCACCGGGAGGGCTGAGCAGTTCTTC. Its translation is CASSTGRAEQFF.

The V and J genes are TRBV7-9 and TRBJ1-1, with 8 positions matching TRBD1. V was pared by 4 bases and J by 6 bases, with 7 bases of the junction left unmatched. The CDR3 runs 14 residues. Germline V gene sequence: CDR1 SEHNR, CDR2 FQNEAQ (reference sequence). CDR3 DNA sequence: TGTGCCAGCAGCTATAGCGACAGGGGATCTGAAGCTTTCTTT. It encodes CASSYSDRGSEAFF.